This T cell receptor (beta chain) derives from a study of Ad26.COV2.S vaccination and SARS-CoV-2 variants. Findings and limits, study-wide: Vaccinees showed greater spike-specific TCR breadth than placebo recipients.

Profiling relied on immunoSEQ multiplex PCR, and the TCRdb table lists in-frame clones only, not all of them. The table lists hundreds of thousands of clones, about 90% of them singletons. Treatment here: approximately 18 received Ad26.COV2.S at low or high dose, single or two shots; five or six received placebo; per-sample allocation not given. The samples were gathered on day 63 after the first injection of vaccine or placebo. The CDR3 covers 18 residues. Germline lookup yields CDR1 SGDLS and CDR2 YYNGEE. V was shortened by 4 bases and J by 0 bases, with 17 bases between the two germline ends. About this clone: What it binds is unknown.

This sample comprised peripheral blood, obtained in a trial of Ad26.COV2.S vaccine versus placebo. The TCR originated in a person aged 18-60 years who received the Ad26.COV2.S COVID-19 vaccine or a placebo. The genes are TRBV9 and TRBJ2-6, with D unclear. The CDR3 sequence is CASSPSRALISGANVLTF. DNA of the CDR3: TGTGCCAGCAGCCCGAGCCGAGCCCTGATCTCTGGGGCCAACGTCCTGACTTTC.